In this sample, the clone carrying this T cell receptor (beta chain) turned up once. This same CDR3 is encoded by further DNA sequences in the sample. This sample was included in a study of cytomegalovirus exposure and HLA in healthy donors. This CDR3 contains 14 residues. Germline-derived CDR1 and CDR2 are SNHLY and FYNNEI. After removal of 6 bases from V and 3 bases from J, the junction contained 4 bases not matched to a gene. The donors (healthy individuals) were bone marrow donors. The PCR used 60 Vbeta and 13 Jbeta primers. Clones were sequenced by immunoSEQ multiplex PCR, and TCRdb holds only the in-frame ones, with some missing. The table has roughly 160,000 clones, 84% seen once.

Sequenced input: PBMCs. V is TRBV2 and J is TRBJ2-7; 11 nucleotides align to TRBD1. The receptor was derived from a man aged 25 to 40 in good health and CMV-seronegative. DNA for the CDR3: TGTGCCAGCAGGCTAGGGACAGGGGGCTACGAGCAGTACTTC. Protein product: CASRLGTGGYEQYF.